What follows describes a single T cell receptor beta chain. The antigen remains unidentified. Each CDR3 protein gets one entry after TCRdb re-called the reads with MiXCR. This repertoire shows roughly 700,000 distinct CDR3 sequences, 30% to 40% found once; its top ten account for 18%. Germline CDR1 reads LNHDA; CDR2 reads SQIVND (reference sequence). The CDR3 runs to 13 residues. The V end lost 0 bases, the J end lost 10 bases, and 10 bases lay between the germline ends. The record originates from a study of T cell repertoires in cytomegalovirus infection. The chain links TRBV19 to TRBJ2-1; no firm D call. The source is a human donor in good health (CMV status not recorded). Some clones in this sample may be carry-over from other donors' samples. Sequenced here: cultured PBMCs, sampled from culture after CMV antigen stimulation. The CDR3 nucleotides read TGTGCCAGTAGTATAGAGGTCCGCAGGGAGCAGTTCTTC. Protein sequence: CASSIEVRREQFF. Supplemented by reference TRBV19 and TRBJ2-1, the full variable domain reads DGGITQSPKYLFRKEGQNVTLSCEQNLNHDAMYWYRQDPGQGLRLIYYSQIVNDFQKGDIAEGYSVSREKKESFPLTVTSAQKNPTAFYLCASSIEVRREQFFGPGTRLTVL.